This paragraph covers one TCR beta chain sequence. The germline V gene has CDR1 SGHKS and CDR2 YYEKEE (reference sequence). The CDR3 covers 12 residues. V lost 2 bases and J 5 bases, leaving 8 bases between the germline ends. This entry belongs to a study of blood T cell repertoires in COVID-19. Overall study: Acute and convalescent COVID-19 samples came from the United States, Italy and Spain. Sources were T cells, B-cell-depleted T cells, or PBMCs; the material itself was cDNA or gDNA.

Under the authors' procedure: Nucleated cell counts were estimated from reference gene primer amplification. Some clones are missing from TCRdb's copy, which holds only in-frame ones; the method was immunoSEQ multiplex PCR. D and trimming were read from the DNA, whereas the V and J calls and clone size are those reported in that table. The table has around 140,000 clones, around 87% seen once. This chain uses TRBV5-5 with TRBJ2-7; no clear D. This TCR was recovered from a man aged 65 to 85 with active COVID-19. The sequencing input was peripheral blood. CDR3 protein: CASSFNQDEQYF. The CDR3 DNA is TGTGCCAGCAGCTTTAACCAGGACGAGCAGTACTTC.